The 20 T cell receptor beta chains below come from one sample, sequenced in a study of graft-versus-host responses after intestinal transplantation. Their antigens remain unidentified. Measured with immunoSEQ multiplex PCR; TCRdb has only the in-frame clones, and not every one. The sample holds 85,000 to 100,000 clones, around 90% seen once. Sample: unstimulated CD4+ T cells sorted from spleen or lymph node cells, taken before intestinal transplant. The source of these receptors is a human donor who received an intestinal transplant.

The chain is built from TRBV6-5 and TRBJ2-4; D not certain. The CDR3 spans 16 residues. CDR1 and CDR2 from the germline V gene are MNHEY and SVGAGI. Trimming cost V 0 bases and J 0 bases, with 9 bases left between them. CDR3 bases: TGTGCCAGCAGTTACTCGTCTACGCTAGCCAAAAACATTCAGTACTTC. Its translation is CASSYSSTLAKNIQYF.

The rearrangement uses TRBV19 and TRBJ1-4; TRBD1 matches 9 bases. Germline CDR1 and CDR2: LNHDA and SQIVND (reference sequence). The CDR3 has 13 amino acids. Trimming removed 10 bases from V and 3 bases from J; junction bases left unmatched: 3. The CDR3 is CATHRGPNEKLFF. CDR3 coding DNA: TGTGCCACCCACAGGGGGCCTAATGAAAAACTGTTTTTT.

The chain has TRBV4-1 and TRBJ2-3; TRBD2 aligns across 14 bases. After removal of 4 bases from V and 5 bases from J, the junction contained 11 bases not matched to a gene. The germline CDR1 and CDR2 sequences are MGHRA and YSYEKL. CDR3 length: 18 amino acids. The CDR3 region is CASSLRGLAGGYEDTQYF. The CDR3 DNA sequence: TGCGCCAGCAGCCTCCGAGGACTAGCGGGGGGCTATGAAGATACGCAGTATTTT.

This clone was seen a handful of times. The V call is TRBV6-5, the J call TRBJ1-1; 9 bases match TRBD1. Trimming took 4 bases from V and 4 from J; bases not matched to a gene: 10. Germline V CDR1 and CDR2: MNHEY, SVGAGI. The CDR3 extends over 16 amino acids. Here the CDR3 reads CASSFRETGGSTEAFF. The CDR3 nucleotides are TGTGCCAGCAGTTTCCGTGAGACAGGGGGTAGCACTGAAGCTTTCTTT.

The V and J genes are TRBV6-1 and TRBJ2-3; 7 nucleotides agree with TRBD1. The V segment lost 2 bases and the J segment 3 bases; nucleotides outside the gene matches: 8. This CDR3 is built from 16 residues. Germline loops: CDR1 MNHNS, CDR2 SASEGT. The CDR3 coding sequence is TGTGCCAGCAGTGAACTGACAGGGACCAGTACAGATACGCAGTATTTT. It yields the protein CASSELTGTSTDTQYF.

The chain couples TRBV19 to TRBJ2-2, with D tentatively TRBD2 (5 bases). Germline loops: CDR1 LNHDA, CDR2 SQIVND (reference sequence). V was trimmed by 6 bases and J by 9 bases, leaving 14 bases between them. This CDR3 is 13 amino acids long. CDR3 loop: CASSPSRRRELFF. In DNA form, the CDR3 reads TGTGCCAGTAGCCCCTCCAGGAGGCGGGAGCTGTTTTTT.

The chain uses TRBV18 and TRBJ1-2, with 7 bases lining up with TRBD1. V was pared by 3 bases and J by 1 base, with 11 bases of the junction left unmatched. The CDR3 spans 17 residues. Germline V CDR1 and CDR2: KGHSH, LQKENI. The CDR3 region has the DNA TGTGCCAGCTCACCGCAACAGGGGACCCAATTTAACTATGGCTACACCTTC. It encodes CASSPQQGTQFNYGYTF.

The CDR3 here is CASSIPGGTEAFF. CDR3 sequence (DNA): TGTGCCAGTAGTATCCCGGGGGGGACTGAAGCTTTCTTT. The chain couples TRBV19 to TRBJ1-1; TRBD1 is a possible D gene (5 bases). Germline V gives CDR1 LNHDA, CDR2 SQIVND (reference sequence). The CDR3 loop spans 13 amino acids. Trimming left V 3 bases short and J 5 bases short, with 10 bases between.

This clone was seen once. CDR3 coding DNA: TGCAGCGGGCGGAGTGCGGGGGGATACGAGCAGTACTTC. The encoded protein is CSGRSAGGYEQYF. This sequence joins TRBV29-1 and TRBJ2-7, with 8 bases identical to TRBD2. Germline trimming cut 7 bases from V and 4 bases from J; bases unmatched to any gene: 9. From germline, CDR1 is SQVTM and CDR2 ANQGSEA. This CDR3 contains 13 residues.

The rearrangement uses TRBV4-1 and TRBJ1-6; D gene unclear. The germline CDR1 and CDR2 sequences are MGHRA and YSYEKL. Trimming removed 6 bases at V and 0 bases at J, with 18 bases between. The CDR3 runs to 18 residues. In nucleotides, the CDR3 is TGCGCCAGCAGTCCCATCAAGACTCCGAGCTCCTATAATTCACCCCTCCACTTT. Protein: CASSPIKTPSSYNSPLHF.

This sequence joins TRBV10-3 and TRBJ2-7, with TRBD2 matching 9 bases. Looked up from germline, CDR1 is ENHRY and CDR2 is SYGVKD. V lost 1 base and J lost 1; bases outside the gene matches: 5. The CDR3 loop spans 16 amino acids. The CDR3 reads CAISEFTSGSSYEQYF. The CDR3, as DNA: TGTGCCATCAGTGAGTTCACTAGCGGGTCGTCCTACGAGCAGTACTTC.

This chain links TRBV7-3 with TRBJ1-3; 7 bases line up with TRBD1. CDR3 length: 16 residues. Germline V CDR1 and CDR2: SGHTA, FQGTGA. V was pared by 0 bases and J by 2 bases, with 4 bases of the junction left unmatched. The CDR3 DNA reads TGTGCCAGCAGCTTAACGGCAGGGGGAACTGGAAACACCATATATTTT. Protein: CASSLTAGGTGNTIYF.

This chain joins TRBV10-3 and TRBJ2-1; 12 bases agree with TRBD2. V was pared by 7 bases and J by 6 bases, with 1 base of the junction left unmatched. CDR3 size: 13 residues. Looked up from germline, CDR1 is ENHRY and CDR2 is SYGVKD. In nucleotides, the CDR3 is TGTGCCATCAAACTAGCGGGGGGCAATGAGCAGTTCTTC. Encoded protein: CAIKLAGGNEQFF.

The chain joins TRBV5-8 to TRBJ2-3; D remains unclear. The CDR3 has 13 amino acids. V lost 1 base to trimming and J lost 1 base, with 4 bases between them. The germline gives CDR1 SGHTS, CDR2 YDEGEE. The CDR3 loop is CASSLPRTDTQYF. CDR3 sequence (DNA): TGTGCCAGCAGCTTGCCTCGCACAGATACGCAGTATTTT.

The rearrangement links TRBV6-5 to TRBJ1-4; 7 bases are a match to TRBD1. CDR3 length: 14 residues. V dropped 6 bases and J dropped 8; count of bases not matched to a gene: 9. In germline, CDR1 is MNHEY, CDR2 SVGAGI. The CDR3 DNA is TGTGCCAGCAGCCACGACAGGGTAACGGAAAAACTGTTTTTT. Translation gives CASSHDRVTEKLFF.

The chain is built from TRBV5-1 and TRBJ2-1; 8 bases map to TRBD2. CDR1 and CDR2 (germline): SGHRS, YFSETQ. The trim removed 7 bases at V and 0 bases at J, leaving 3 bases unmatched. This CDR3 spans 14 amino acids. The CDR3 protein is CASSGGSSYNEQFF. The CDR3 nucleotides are TGCGCCAGCTCGGGGGGGAGCTCCTACAATGAGCAGTTCTTC.

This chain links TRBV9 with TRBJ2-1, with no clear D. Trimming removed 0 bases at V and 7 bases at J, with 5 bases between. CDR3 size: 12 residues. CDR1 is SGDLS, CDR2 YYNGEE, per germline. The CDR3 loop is CASSVARNEQFF. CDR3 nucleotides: TGTGCCAGCAGCGTAGCCAGGAATGAGCAGTTCTTC.

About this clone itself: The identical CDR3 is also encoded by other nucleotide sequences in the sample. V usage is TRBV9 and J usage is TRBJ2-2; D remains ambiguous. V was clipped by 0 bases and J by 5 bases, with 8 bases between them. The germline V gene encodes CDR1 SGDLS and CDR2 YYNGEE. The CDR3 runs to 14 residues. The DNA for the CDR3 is TGTGCCAGCAGCGTAGCTGGCGGAACCGGGGAGCTGTTTTTT. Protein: CASSVAGGTGELFF.

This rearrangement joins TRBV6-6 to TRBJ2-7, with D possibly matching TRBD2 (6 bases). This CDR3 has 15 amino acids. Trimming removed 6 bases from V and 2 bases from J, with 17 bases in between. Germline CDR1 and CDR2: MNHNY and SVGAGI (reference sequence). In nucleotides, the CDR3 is TGTGCCAGCAGCCGCGGGGTCTCCCCCCCCTACGAGCAGTACTTC. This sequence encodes CASSRGVSPPYEQYF.

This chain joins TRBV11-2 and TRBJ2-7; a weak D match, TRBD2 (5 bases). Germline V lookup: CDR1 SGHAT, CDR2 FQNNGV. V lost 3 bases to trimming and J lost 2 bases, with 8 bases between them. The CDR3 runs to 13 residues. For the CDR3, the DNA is TGTGCCAGCAGCTTGGGCGGGCCCTACGAGCAGTACTTC. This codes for CASSLGGPYEQYF.